The 25 T cell receptor beta chains below were found in one sample sequenced in a study of CD8 T cells in ankylosing spondylitis. TCRdb redid the calling of the 5' RACE reads with MiXCR, one entry per CDR3 protein. The table shows 30,000 to 45,000 distinct CDR3 sequences, with about an eighth occurring only once. The sample consisted of synovial fluid, either unsorted or a sorted T cell fraction (not recorded which). The receptors here all came from a male donor with ankylosing spondylitis.

This clonotype was seen a few times. The chain employs TRBV28 and TRBJ2-7; D not resolved. The CDR3 spans 11 residues. V dropped 6 bases and J dropped 4 bases, with 7 bases sitting between them. CDR1 and CDR2 (germline): MDHEN, SYDVKM. The CDR3 coding sequence is TGTGCCAGCAGCCGGCTTTACGAGCAGTACTTC. Protein: CASSRLYEQYF.

The table lists this clonotype with many counts. The rearrangement links TRBV20-1 to TRBJ2-5; TRBD1 aligns across 9 bases. This CDR3 is built from 14 residues. After removal of 6 bases from V and 5 bases from J, the junction contained 10 bases not matched to a gene. CDR1 DFQATT and CDR2 SNEGSKA come from the germline V gene (reference sequence). The CDR3 spells CSAAGTGRGETQYF. The CDR3 DNA sequence: TGCAGTGCCGCGGGGACAGGGCGAGGGGAGACCCAGTACTTC.

This clonotype was detected ten times or more. The chain uses TRBV7-2 and TRBJ2-3; 9 nucleotides match TRBD2. Germline V gene lookup returns CDR1 SGHTA and CDR2 FQGNSA. The CDR3 consists of 16 residues. Unmatched junction bases numbered 6, after V lost 1 base and J lost 4 bases. CDR3 DNA: TGTGCCAGCAGCTTAGGTCTAGCGGGGCGTGCAGATACGCAGTATTTT. Translating gives CASSLGLAGRADTQYF.

V gene TRBV12-3 or TRBV12-4 combines with J gene TRBJ1-1, with 7 bases lining up with TRBD1. The J segment lost 8 bases and the V segment lost 5 bases, leaving 8 bases of the junction unmatched. This CDR3 is 13 amino acids long. CDR3 in amino acids: CASSPTGVIEAFF. The CDR3 region has the DNA TGTGCCAGCAGTCCTACAGGGGTTATAGAAGCTTTCTTT.

This clonotype has at least ten counts. The J gene is TRBJ1-1, the V gene TRBV4-3; D is unclear. Germline V gives CDR1 LGHNA, CDR2 YSLEER. This CDR3 has 13 amino acids. V lost 1 base and J 4 bases, leaving 7 bases between the germline ends. CDR3 sequence (DNA): TGCGCCAGCAGCCAAGGCTGGGGCACTGAAGCTTTCTTT. This encodes CASSQGWGTEAFF.

This clonotype came up a few times. This chain connects TRBV6-5 to TRBJ1-4; D is possibly TRBD1 (5 bases). Germline V lookup: CDR1 MNHEY, CDR2 SVGAGI. V shed 2 bases and J shed 0 bases, with 19 bases lying between them. The CDR3 totals 19 residues. The CDR3 here is CASSYHPTVGIPTNEKLFF. The CDR3, as DNA: TGTGCCAGCAGTTACCACCCGACAGTGGGGATCCCAACTAATGAAAAACTGTTTTTT.

This clonotype was recorded many times. The gene calls are TRBV2 and TRBJ2-7; unclear D gene. Looked up from germline, CDR1 is SNHLY and CDR2 is FYNNEI. This CDR3 has 15 residues. Deletions cut 6 bases from V and 2 bases from J, with 17 bases between. The CDR3 protein is CASSNRGRNTYEQYF. The CDR3 region has the DNA TGTGCCAGCAGCAATAGAGGACGGAATACCTACGAGCAGTACTTC.

The chain recombines TRBV7-9 with TRBJ1-2; D not resolved. V lost 2 bases, J lost 0 bases, and 13 bases lay in between. Per the germline V gene, CDR1 is SEHNR and CDR2 is FQNEAQ (reference sequence). There are 16 residues in the CDR3. CDR3 sequence reads: CASSLPEAKANYGYTF. CDR3 nucleotide sequence: TGTGCCAGCAGCTTACCGGAAGCGAAAGCTAACTATGGCTACACCTTC.

The chain links TRBV6-4 to TRBJ1-1; D is undetermined. The germline gives CDR1 MRHNA, CDR2 SNTAGT. V was cut by 0 bases and J by 6 bases, with 11 bases left in between. This CDR3 region has 14 residues. DNA for the CDR3: TGTGCCAGCAGTGACTCCAGACACTCCTCTGAAGCTTTCTTT. Its protein product is CASSDSRHSSEAFF.

Only a few counts were recorded for this clonotype. This chain joins TRBV4-1 and TRBJ2-3, with 11 bases lining up with TRBD2. Germline CDR1 is MGHRA and CDR2 is YSYEKL. The ends lost 3 bases at V and 4 bases at J; junction bases unmatched: 6. The CDR3 is made up of 16 amino acids. This chain's CDR3 is CASSHPTSGSADTQYF. CDR3 DNA: TGCGCCAGCAGCCACCCCACTAGCGGGAGTGCAGATACGCAGTATTTT.

The rearrangement joins TRBV18 to TRBJ2-5; D remains unclear. Germline CDR1 reads KGHSH; CDR2 reads LQKENI. CDR3 length equals 15 residues. V was clipped by 3 bases and J by 2 bases, with 13 bases between them. DNA for the CDR3: TGTGCCAGCTCACCCGGACCCCGGGCACAAGAGACCCAGTACTTC. It yields the protein CASSPGPRAQETQYF.

This clonotype was counted at least ten times. The chain is built from TRBV6-5 and TRBJ1-6; possible D gene TRBD1, 6 bases. V lost 0 bases to trimming and J lost 11 bases, with 11 bases between them. This CDR3 contains 14 residues. Germline V CDR1 and CDR2: MNHEY, SVGAGI. CDR3 amino acids: CASSYSGRGAPLHF. For the CDR3, the DNA is TGTGCCAGCAGTTACTCTGGCAGGGGTGCACCCCTCCACTTT.

This clonotype was observed many times. This sequence joins TRBV14 and TRBJ2-4, with 7 bases aligning to TRBD1. The CDR3 loop spans 17 amino acids. From germline, CDR1 is SGHDN and CDR2 FVKESK. Trimming removed 3 bases from V and 0 bases from J; junction bases left unmatched: 8. The CDR3 loop reads CASSQTTGLKAKNIQYF. The CDR3 region has the DNA TGTGCCAGCAGCCAGACGACAGGGTTAAAAGCCAAAAACATTCAGTACTTC.

The rearrangement uses TRBV27 and TRBJ2-5; D is unresolved. CDR3 size: 15 residues. Trimming cost V 1 base and J 0 bases, with 9 bases left between them. Germline V gives CDR1 MNHEY, CDR2 SMNVEV (reference sequence). The CDR3 loop reads CASSLLHLYQETQYF. The CDR3 nucleotides are TGTGCCAGCAGTTTATTACACCTGTACCAAGAGACCCAGTACTTC.

In this sample, this clonotype turned up a few times. V usage is TRBV4-3 and J usage is TRBJ1-2; 11 nucleotides agree with TRBD1. V lost 4 bases to trimming and J lost 8 bases; unmatched junction nucleotides: 12. The CDR3 consists of 16 residues. CDR1 is LGHNA and CDR2 is YSLEER in the germline V gene. The CDR3 is CASSPGVRDRGDGYTF. The CDR3 DNA sequence: TGCGCCAGCAGCCCCGGGGTTCGGGACAGGGGGGACGGCTACACCTTC.

In this sample, this clonotype turned up a few times. The chain links TRBV6-2 or TRBV6-3 to TRBJ2-7, with 9 bases aligning to TRBD2. CDR1 and CDR2 from the germline V gene are MNHEY and SVGEGT. The length of the CDR3 is 16 residues. After removal of 0 bases from V and 4 bases from J, the junction contained 7 bases not matched to a gene. As DNA, the CDR3 is TGTGCCAGCAGTTACTCGATCGGGACTAGCAGTTACGAGCAGTACTTC. Its protein is CASSYSIGTSSYEQYF.

About this clonotype: A much larger clone lies one base from this, so it may be a read error. J is TRBJ2-1 and V is TRBV4-3, with D tentatively TRBD2 (5 bases). CDR3 length equals 17 residues. Germline CDR1 reads LGHNA; CDR2 reads YSLEER. The CDR3 DNA is TGCGCCAGCAGCCAAGATTTGAGCCAGGACTCCTACAGTGAGCAGTTCTTC. Its translation: CASSQDLSQDSYSEQFF.

This clonotype showed up many times. This chain joins TRBV4-2 and TRBJ1-1; unclear D gene. Between the trimmed V and J ends, which lost 4 bases and 7 bases, there was a span of 16 bases. CDR1 is LGHNA and CDR2 is YNFKEQ in the germline V gene. This CDR3 is 14 amino acids long. This CDR3 reads CASSRELVADEAFF. The DNA for the CDR3 is TGTGCCAGCAGCCGAGAGTTGGTGGCCGATGAAGCTTTCTTT.

The chain is built from TRBV19 and TRBJ2-6; D unclear. V lost 0 bases and J lost 0, with 6 bases in between. Per the germline V gene, CDR1 is LNHDA and CDR2 is SQIVND (reference sequence). The length of the CDR3 is 16 residues. CDR3 nucleotide sequence: TGTGCCAGTAGTATAGACGGTACCTCTGGGGCCAACGTCCTGACTTTC. It yields the protein CASSIDGTSGANVLTF.

This clonotype was seen a few times. CDR3 bases: TGTGCCAGCAGTAACCCGCTGGGAGGGGGTGACTACAATGAGCAGTTCTTC. Amino acids: CASSNPLGGGDYNEQFF. The chain carries TRBV6-5 and TRBJ2-1; D is perhaps TRBD2 (7 bases). This CDR3 comprises 17 residues. Trimming left V 5 bases short and J 3 bases short, with 20 bases between. The V gene's germline CDR1 is MNHEY and CDR2 SVGAGI.

In its sample, this clonotype was seen many times. The chain joins TRBV20-1 to TRBJ2-4, with TRBD2 identical over 9 bases. The CDR3 spans 17 residues. V was clipped by 6 bases and J by 1 base; unmatched bases: 13. The germline gives CDR1 DFQATT, CDR2 SNEGSKA (reference sequence). The CDR3 DNA is TGCAGTGCGGGTGCGGGAGGGACTAGGAGGGCCAAAAACATTCAGTACTTC. This encodes CSAGAGGTRRAKNIQYF.

This clonotype was observed a few times. The V gene is TRBV29-1, the J gene TRBJ2-1, with D tentatively TRBD1 (5 bases). Trimming shortened V by 4 bases and J by 0 bases, and 13 bases separated the two germline ends. The CDR3 extends over 15 amino acids. CDR1 is SQVTM, CDR2 ANQGSEA, per germline. The CDR3 DNA follows: TGCAGCGTTGTAGGGGCGCAATTCTCCTACAATGAGCAGTTCTTC. Translation gives CSVVGAQFSYNEQFF.

The chain couples TRBV12-3 or TRBV12-4 to TRBJ1-1, with a possible D match to TRBD1 (6 bases). The CDR3 contains 15 residues. V was trimmed by 4 bases and J by 6 bases, leaving 18 bases between them. The CDR3 region is CASSSDSDSPAEAFF. In DNA, the CDR3 is TGTGCCAGCAGTTCAGATTCGGACAGCCCCGCTGAAGCTTTCTTT.

This chain connects TRBV20-1 to TRBJ2-1; D not resolved. V gave up 1 base and J gave up 0 bases, with 10 bases separating them. The CDR3 is 15 residues long. Per germline, CDR1 DFQATT and CDR2 SNEGSKA (reference sequence). CDR3 sequence reads: CSARVVGPSYNEQFF. CDR3 DNA sequence: TGCAGTGCTAGAGTGGTCGGTCCCTCCTACAATGAGCAGTTCTTC.

Only a few counts were recorded for this clonotype. This chain's CDR3 is CASSVVWSEQFF. DNA of the CDR3: TGTGCCAGCAGCGTAGTCTGGAGTGAGCAGTTCTTC. The chain is built from TRBV9 and TRBJ2-1; unclear D gene. Germline lookup yields CDR1 SGDLS and CDR2 YYNGEE. Deletions cut 0 bases from V and 9 bases from J, with 7 bases between. CDR3 length: 12 amino acids.